This TCR beta chain was obtained from a study of cytomegalovirus exposure and HLA in healthy donors. General observations from the study: In an earlier analysis, in some 500 donors, most V segments appeared productive either ~87% or ~30% of the time. It was reported that TCR beta sequences correctly inferred the HLA-A and HLA-B alleles for most subjects. Later work found that TCR association rates differed between HLA loci; DRB1 had the most and HLA-C the fewest.

Primers included in the PCR were 60 Vbeta and 13 Jbeta primers. Profiled with immunoSEQ multiplex PCR; TCRdb holds only in-frame clones, not every one. The sample holds over 95,000 clones, 60% to 80% seen once. With 7 bases clipped from V and 5 bases from J, the junction kept 5 bases outside the gene matches. CDR3 length: 13 residues. The V gene's germline CDR1 is GTSNPN and CDR2 SVGIG (reference sequence). A word on this clone: What it recognizes is unknown.

The receptor comes from a human donor in good health. The gene calls are TRBV30 and TRBJ1-3; 10 nucleotides match TRBD1. The source material was PBMCs. The DNA for the CDR3 is TGTGCCTTTTGGGGACAGGGGAGAAACACCATATATTTT. Translating gives CAFWGQGRNTIYF. Complete variable domain (other parts from reference TRBV30 and TRBJ1-3): SQTIHQWPATLVQPVGSPLSLECTVEGTSNPNLYWYRQAAGRGLQLLFYSVGIGQISSEVPQNLSASRPQDRQFILSSKKLLLSDSGFYLCAFWGQGRNTIYFGEGSWLTVV.